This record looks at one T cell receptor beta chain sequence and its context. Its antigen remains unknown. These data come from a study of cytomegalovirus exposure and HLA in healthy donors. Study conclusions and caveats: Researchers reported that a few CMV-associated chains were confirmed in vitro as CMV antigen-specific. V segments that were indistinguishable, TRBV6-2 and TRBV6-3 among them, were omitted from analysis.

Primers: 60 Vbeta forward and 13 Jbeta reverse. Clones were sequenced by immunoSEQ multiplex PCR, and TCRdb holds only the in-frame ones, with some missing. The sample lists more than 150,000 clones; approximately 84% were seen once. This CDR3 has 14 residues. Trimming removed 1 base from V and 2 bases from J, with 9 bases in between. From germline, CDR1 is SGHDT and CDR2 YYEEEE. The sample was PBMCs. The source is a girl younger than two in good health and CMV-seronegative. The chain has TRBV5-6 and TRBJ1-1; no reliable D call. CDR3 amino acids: CASSLSPVNTEAFF. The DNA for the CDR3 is TGTGCCAGCAGCTTGTCCCCGGTTAACACTGAAGCTTTCTTT.